Given below is one T cell receptor (beta chain) in context. The clone's antigen remains unknown. Base-call qualities are not available, and no considerably larger clone is one nucleotide away. These data originate in a study of shared T cell receptors in the human thymus (dated by TCRdb to about 2021). In terms of the full investigation: The study examined how self-reactive, shared T-cell receptor alpha chains are generated in the human thymus.

Libraries were made using the immunoSEQ multiplex PCR assay. TCRdb provides this immuneACCESS table in a form limited to in-frame rearrangements. Some clones are lacking; in checked studies, under half of them reflect an unresolved V gene, and why the rest are absent is not known. This sample comprises hundreds of thousands of clones, 80% to 90% of them detected only once. Under 0.012% of the sample comes from the top ten. CDR1 and CDR2, looked up from the germline V gene, are MNHNS and SASEGT. The CDR3 starts with the cysteine, ends with the phenylalanine, and has 15 residues. Left in the record is the CDR3 DNA by itself, 45 bases read in frame from the first base. The V end gives up 10 bases and the J end 3 bases, leaving 15 bases in the junction not matched to a gene. This sample was shared with a second study, whose subject was human thymus T cells. Reported in the second study: In Finland, the donors were immunologically healthy infants who were having open corrective cardiac surgery for congenital heart defects. Thymus tissue was obtained as surgical resects removed during corrective cardiac surgery. V and J gene segment usage appeared biased in both thymic and peripheral blood repertoires. The related research reported highly overlapping thymic TCR repertoires among unrelated individuals. The study used 7 or 8 infant thymus samples plus four related peripheral blood samples to characterize TCR alpha and beta repertoires. The cohort included about 6 male and a couple of female infants, with donor ages spanning 7 to 244 days. After being mechanically released from the tissue, thymocytes were kept at -70 degrees C in pellets of about 8.5-30 million cells. A QIAsymphony instrument was used to extract genomic DNA from frozen cell pellets. Using the immunoSEQ multiplex PCR assay, the TCRB and TCRAD loci were amplified from a standardized quantity of quality-controlled genomic DNA. The V(D)J region was spanned by amplicons of a length sufficient to cover the CDR3 and to identify V and J genes. Amplicon sequencing was performed on an Illumina platform through the commercial immunoSEQ service. Primer bias and sequencing errors were corrected using previously described methods, and TCRAD and TCRB definitions followed the IMGT database. The repertoires were analysed using immunoSEQ Analyzer 3.0 and VDJTools for basic statistics, V/J segment usage, diversity estimates, rarefaction and pairwise overlap. Diversity was estimated with Chao1, ChaoE, Efron-Thisted, Shannon and inverse Simpson indices, and also on datasets down-sampled to the smallest sample. For repertoire overlap, CDR3 nucleotide sequence, V gene and J gene had to match strictly, and clustering was done by Jaccard-based multidimensional scaling. On average, roughly 850,000 unique TCRB clonotypes were obtained from thymus samples, compared with 70,000 to 90,000 from blood samples.

The receptor comes from a girl under two years old with a congenital heart defect. Donor details come from another sample of the same person, matched by shared clones. The sequence links TRBV6-1 to TRBJ2-7, with 7 middle bases fitting TRBD1. The specimen was thymocytes. The CDR3 region has the sequence CATDLLDRLYYEQYF. The DNA sequence reads TGTGCCACCGATCTCCTGGACAGGTTATACTACGAGCAGTACTTC.